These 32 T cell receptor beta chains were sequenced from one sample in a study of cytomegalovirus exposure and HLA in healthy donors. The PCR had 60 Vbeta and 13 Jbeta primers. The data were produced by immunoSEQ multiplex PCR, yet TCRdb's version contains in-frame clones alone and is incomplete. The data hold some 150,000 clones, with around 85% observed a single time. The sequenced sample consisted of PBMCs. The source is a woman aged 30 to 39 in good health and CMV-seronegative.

In DNA form, the CDR3 reads TGTGCCAGCAGACACAGGGTCCCCTCCTACGAGCAGTACTTC. The encoded protein is CASRHRVPSYEQYF. This chain uses TRBV2 with TRBJ2-7; D may be TRBD1 (6 bases). V lost 6 bases and J lost 0, with 12 bases in between. This CDR3 has 14 residues. Germline assignment: CDR1 SNHLY and CDR2 FYNNEI.

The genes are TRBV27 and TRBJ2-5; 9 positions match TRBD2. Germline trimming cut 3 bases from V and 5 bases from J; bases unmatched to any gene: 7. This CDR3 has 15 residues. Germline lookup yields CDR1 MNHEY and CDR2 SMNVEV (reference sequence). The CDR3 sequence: CASSFAGLALETQYF. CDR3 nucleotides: TGTGCCAGCAGTTTCGCGGGACTAGCATTGGAGACCCAGTACTTC.

Here the CDR3 DNA reads TGTGCCAGCAGCGCCGACAGGGTCCCTGAAAAACTGTTTTTT. Translating it yields CASSADRVPEKLFF. The V call is TRBV7-2, the J call TRBJ1-4, with 7 nucleotides matching TRBD1. CDR1 and CDR2 (germline): SGHTA, FQGNSA. CDR3 length: 14 amino acids. Trimming removed 5 bases from V and 7 bases from J; junction bases left unmatched: 7.

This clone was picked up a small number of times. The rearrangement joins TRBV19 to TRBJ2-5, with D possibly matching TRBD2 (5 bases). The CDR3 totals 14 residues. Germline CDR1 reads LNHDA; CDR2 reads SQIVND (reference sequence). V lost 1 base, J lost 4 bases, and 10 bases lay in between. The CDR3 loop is CASSIVASRETQYF. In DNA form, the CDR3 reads TGTGCCAGTAGTATAGTCGCTAGCAGAGAGACCCAGTACTTC.

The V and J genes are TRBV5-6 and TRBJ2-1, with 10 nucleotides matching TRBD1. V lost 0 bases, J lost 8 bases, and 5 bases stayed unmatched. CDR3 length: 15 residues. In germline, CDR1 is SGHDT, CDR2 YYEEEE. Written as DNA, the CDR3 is TGTGCCAGCAGCTTGGGGGGACAGGGGAAGGATGAGCAGTTCTTC. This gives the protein CASSLGGQGKDEQFF.

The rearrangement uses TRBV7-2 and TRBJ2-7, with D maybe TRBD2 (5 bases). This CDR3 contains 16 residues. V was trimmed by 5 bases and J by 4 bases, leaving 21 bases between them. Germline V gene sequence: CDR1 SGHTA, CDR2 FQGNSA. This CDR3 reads CASSTRPSEGGYEQYF. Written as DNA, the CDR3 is TGTGCCAGCAGCACACGACCGTCCGAGGGTGGGTACGAGCAGTACTTC.

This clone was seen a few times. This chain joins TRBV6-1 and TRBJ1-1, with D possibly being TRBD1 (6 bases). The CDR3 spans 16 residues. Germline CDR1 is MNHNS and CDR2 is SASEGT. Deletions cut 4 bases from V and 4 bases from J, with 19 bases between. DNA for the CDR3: TGTGCCAGCAGTGTCCCCCGGGGCCAAGGGGGCACTGAAGCTTTCTTT. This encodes CASSVPRGQGGTEAFF.

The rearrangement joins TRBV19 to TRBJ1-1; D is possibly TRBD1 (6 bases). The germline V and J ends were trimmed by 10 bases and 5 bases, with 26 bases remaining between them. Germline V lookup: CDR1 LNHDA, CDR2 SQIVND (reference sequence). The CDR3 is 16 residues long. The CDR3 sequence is CATNSVYRDGVTEAFF. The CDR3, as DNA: TGTGCCACCAACTCCGTGTACAGGGATGGAGTAACTGAAGCTTTCTTT.

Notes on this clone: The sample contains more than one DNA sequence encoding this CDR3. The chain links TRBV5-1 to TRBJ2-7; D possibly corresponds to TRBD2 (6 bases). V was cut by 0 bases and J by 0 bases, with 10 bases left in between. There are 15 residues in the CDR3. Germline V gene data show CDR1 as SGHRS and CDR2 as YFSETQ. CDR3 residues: CASSLDPGGSYEQYF. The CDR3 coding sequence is TGCGCCAGCAGCTTGGACCCCGGGGGCTCCTACGAGCAGTACTTC.

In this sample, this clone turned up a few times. CDR3 region: CATSRATVPNYGYTF. CDR3 nucleotides: TGTGCCACCAGCAGAGCGACAGTCCCCAACTATGGCTACACCTTC. This chain links TRBV15 with TRBJ1-2, with D perhaps TRBD1 (5 bases). The CDR3 extends over 15 amino acids. Trimming removed 1 base from V and 2 bases from J, with 11 bases in between. Germline assignment: CDR1 LNHNV and CDR2 YYDKDF (reference sequence).

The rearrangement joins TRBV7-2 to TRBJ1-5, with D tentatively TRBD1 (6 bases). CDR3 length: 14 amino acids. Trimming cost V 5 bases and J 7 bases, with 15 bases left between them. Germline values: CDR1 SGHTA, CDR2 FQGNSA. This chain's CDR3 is CASSPRTGGQPQHF. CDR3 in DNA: TGTGCCAGCAGCCCCAGGACGGGGGGCCAGCCCCAGCATTTT.

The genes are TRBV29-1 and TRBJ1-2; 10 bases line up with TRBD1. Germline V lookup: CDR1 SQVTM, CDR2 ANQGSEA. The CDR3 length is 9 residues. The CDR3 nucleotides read TGCGGACAGGGGGATGGCTACACCTTC. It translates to CGQGDGYTF.

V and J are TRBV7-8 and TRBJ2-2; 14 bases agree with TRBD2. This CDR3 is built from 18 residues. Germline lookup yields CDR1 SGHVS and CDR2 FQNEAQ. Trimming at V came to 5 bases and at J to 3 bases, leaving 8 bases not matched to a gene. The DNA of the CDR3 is TGTGCCAGCAGCACCTCGACTAGCGGGGGGGTTGACACCGGGGAGCTGTTTTTT. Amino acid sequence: CASSTSTSGGVDTGELFF.

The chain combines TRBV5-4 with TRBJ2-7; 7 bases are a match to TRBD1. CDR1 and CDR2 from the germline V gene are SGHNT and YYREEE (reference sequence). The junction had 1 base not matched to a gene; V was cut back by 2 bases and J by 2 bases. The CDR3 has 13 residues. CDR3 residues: CASSFTGAYEQYF. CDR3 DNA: TGTGCCAGCAGCTTTACAGGGGCCTACGAGCAGTACTTC.

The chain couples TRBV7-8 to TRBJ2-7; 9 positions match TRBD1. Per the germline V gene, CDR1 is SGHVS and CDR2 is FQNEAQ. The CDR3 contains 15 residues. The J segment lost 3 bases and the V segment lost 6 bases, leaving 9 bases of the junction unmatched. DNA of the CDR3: TGTGCCAGCAGTCGAACAGGGGGCGAAGGCTACGAGCAGTACTTC. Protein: CASSRTGGEGYEQYF.

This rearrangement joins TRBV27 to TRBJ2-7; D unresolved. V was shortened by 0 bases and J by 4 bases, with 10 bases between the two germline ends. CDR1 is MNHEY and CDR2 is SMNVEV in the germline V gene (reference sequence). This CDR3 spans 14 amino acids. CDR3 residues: CASSLSTPTYEQYF. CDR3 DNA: TGTGCCAGCAGTTTATCGACTCCCACTTACGAGCAGTACTTC.

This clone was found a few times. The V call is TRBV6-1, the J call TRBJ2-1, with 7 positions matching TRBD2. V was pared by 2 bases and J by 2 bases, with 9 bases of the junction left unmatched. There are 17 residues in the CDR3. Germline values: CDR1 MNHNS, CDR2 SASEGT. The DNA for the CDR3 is TGTGCCAGCAGTGAACGTAGCGGGTCCGGCCCCTACAATGAGCAGTTCTTC. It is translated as CASSERSGSGPYNEQFF.

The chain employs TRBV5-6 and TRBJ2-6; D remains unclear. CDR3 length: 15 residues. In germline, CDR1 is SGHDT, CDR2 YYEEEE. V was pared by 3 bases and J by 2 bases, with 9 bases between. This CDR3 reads CASSSLETGANVLTF. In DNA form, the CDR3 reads TGTGCCAGCAGCTCACTGGAGACTGGGGCCAACGTCCTGACTTTC.

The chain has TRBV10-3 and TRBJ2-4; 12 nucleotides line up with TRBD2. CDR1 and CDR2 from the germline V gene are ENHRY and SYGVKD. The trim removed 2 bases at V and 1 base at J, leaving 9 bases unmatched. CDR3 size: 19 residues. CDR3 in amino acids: CAISERASGGATAKNIQYF. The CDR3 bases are TGTGCCATCAGTGAGAGAGCTAGCGGGGGGGCCACTGCCAAAAACATTCAGTACTTC.

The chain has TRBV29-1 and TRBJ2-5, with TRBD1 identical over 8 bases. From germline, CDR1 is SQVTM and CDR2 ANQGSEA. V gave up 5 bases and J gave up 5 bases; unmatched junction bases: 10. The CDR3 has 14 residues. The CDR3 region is CSVKGTGLLETQYF. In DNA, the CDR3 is TGCAGCGTTAAGGGGACAGGCCTCCTGGAGACCCAGTACTTC.

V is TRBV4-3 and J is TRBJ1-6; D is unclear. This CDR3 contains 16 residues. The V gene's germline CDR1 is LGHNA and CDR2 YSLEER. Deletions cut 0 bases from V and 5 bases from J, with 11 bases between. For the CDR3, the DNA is TGCGCCAGCAGCCAAGATGGAGGGTTCAATAATTCACCCCTCCACTTT. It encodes CASSQDGGFNNSPLHF.

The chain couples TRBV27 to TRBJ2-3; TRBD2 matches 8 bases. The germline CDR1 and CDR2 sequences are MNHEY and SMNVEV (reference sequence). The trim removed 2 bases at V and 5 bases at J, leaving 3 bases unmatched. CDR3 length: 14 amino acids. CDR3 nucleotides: TGTGCCAGCAGTTTAAGCGGGAGTGGAGATACGCAGTATTTT. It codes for CASSLSGSGDTQYF.

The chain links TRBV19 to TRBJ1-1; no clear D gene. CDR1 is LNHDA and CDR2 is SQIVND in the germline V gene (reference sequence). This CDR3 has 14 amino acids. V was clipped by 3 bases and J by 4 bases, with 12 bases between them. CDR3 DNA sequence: TGTGCCAGTAGTATCGGGAGGGCTACCACTGAAGCTTTCTTT. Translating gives CASSIGRATTEAFF.

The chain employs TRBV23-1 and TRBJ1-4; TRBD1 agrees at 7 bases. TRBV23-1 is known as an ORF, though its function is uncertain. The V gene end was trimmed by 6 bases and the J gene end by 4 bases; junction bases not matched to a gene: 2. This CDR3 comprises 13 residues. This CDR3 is CASSRDSNEKLFF. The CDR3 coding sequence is TGCGCCAGCAGCCGGGACAGTAATGAAAAACTGTTTTTT.

The CDR3 DNA reads TGTGCCAGTAGTATTCAGGGGGCCTACACTGAAGCTTTCTTT. Encoded protein: CASSIQGAYTEAFF. The J gene is TRBJ1-1, the V gene TRBV19; 8 positions agree with TRBD1. Germline-derived CDR1 and CDR2 are LNHDA and SQIVND (reference sequence). Germline trimming cut 3 bases from V and 3 bases from J; bases unmatched to any gene: 3. The CDR3 sequence is 14 residues long.

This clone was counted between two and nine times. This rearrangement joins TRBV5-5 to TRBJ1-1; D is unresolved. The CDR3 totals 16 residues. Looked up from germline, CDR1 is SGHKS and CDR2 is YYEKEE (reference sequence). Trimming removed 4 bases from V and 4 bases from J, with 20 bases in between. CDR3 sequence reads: CASSHPLGVASTEAFF. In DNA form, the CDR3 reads TGTGCCAGCAGCCACCCCCTCGGGGTTGCCTCCACTGAAGCTTTCTTT.

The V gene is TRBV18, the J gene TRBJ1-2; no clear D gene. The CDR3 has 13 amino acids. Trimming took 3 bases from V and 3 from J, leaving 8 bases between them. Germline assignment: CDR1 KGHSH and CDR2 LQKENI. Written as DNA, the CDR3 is TGTGCCAGCTCACCTCTTTCTGACTATGGCTACACCTTC. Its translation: CASSPLSDYGYTF.

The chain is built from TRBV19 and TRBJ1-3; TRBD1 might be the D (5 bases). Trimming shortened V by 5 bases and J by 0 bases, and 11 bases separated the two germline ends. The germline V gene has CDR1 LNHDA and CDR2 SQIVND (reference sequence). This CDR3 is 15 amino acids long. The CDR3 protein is CASSPRDSSGNTIYF. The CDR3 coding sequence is TGTGCCAGTAGTCCGCGGGACTCCTCTGGAAACACCATATATTTT. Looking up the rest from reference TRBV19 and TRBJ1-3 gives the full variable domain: DGGITQSPKYLFRKEGQNVTLSCEQNLNHDAMYWYRQDPGQGLRLIYYSQIVNDFQKGDIAEGYSVSREKKESFPLTVTSAQKNPTAFYLCASSPRDSSGNTIYFGEGSWLTVV.

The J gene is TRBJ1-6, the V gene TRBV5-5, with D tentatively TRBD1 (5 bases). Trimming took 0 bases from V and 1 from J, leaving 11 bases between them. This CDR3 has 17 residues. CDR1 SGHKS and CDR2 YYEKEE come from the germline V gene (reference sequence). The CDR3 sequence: CASSLGREASYNSPLHF. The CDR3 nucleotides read TGTGCCAGCAGCTTGGGCAGGGAAGCATCCTATAATTCACCCCTCCACTTT.

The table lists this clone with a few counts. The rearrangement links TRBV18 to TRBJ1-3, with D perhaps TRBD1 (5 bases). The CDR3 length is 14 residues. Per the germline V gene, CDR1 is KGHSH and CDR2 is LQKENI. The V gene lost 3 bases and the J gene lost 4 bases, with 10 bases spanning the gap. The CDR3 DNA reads TGTGCCAGCTCACCCAGCACAGGCGGAAACACCATATATTTT. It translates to CASSPSTGGNTIYF. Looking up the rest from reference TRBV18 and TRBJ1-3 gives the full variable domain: NAGVMQNPRHLVRRRGQEARLRCSPMKGHSHVYWYRQLPEEGLKFMVYLQKENIIDESGMPKERFSAEFPKEGPSILRIQQVVRGDSAAYFCASSPSTGGNTIYFGEGSWLTVV.

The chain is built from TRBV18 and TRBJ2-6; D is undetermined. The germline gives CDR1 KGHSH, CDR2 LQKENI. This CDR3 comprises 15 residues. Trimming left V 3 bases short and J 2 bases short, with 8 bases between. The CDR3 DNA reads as TGTGCCAGCTCACCGGGCTTTCCTGGGGCCAACGTCCTGACTTTC. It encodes CASSPGFPGANVLTF.

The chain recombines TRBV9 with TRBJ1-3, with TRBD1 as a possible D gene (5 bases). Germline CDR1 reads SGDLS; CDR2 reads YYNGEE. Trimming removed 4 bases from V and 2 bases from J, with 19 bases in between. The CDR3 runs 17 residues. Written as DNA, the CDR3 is TGTGCCAGCAGCCCAAGAAATTCGGGGGGTGCTGGAAACACCATATATTTT. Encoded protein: CASSPRNSGGAGNTIYF.